This T cell receptor beta chain was recorded in a study of cytomegalovirus exposure and HLA in healthy donors. PCR employed 60 Vbeta and 13 Jbeta primers. Profiling relied on immunoSEQ multiplex PCR, and the TCRdb table lists in-frame clones only, not all of them. The table lists 150,000 to 200,000 clones, 75% to 90% of them singletons. Likely unrecorded immune exposures existed in these nominally healthy donors. Germline loops: CDR1 SGHNT, CDR2 YYREEE (reference sequence). V lost 4 bases to trimming and J lost 8 bases; unmatched junction nucleotides: 3. The CDR3 totals 13 residues. Notes on this clone: Its antigen is undetermined. The sample carries other DNA sequences with the same CDR3.

Whole-study results and caveats: TCR beta sequences numbering around 15,000 were associated with HLA alleles at 0.05 false discovery rate in a later analysis. Previously analyzed data showed that most TCR beta V segments were productive at a frequency of about 87% or about 30%.

The material sequenced was PBMCs. V is TRBV5-4 and J is TRBJ2-1, with TRBD1 matching 10 bases. The receptor was derived from a male donor in good health and CMV-seropositive. The CDR3 region has the DNA TGTGCCAGCAGCCGACAGGGGGCGGATGAGCAGTTCTTC. Translated: CASSRQGADEQFF.